This T cell receptor (beta chain) originates from a study of cytomegalovirus exposure and HLA in healthy donors. Study in general: Earlier findings included some 120 million unique TCR beta sequences obtained from 150 million to 200 million T cells.

Study results and caveats: In a later analysis, the majority of CMV-associated beta chains seemingly showed HLA restriction. Donors belonging to an Asian-associated ancestry cluster reportedly showed fewer N-insertions in productive TCRs than the approximately 670-donor mean, according to what a later analysis found.

PCR was performed using 60 Vbeta and 13 Jbeta primers. Measured with immunoSEQ multiplex PCR; TCRdb has only the in-frame clones, and not every one. The listing records approximately 120,000 clones. As to this clone: Antigen unknown.

This CDR3 contains 16 residues. The junction had 6 bases not matched to a gene; V was cut back by 4 bases and J by 3 bases. Germline CDR1 and CDR2: PRHDT and FYEKMQ (reference sequence). The clonotype originates from a man aged 18 to 29 in good health and CMV-seronegative. Input material: PBMCs. The V call is TRBV13, the J call TRBJ2-1; TRBD2 matches 10 bases. The CDR3 spells CASSYTLAGDYNEQFF. The CDR3 region has the DNA TGTGCCAGCAGCTACACCCTAGCGGGAGACTACAATGAGCAGTTCTTC.